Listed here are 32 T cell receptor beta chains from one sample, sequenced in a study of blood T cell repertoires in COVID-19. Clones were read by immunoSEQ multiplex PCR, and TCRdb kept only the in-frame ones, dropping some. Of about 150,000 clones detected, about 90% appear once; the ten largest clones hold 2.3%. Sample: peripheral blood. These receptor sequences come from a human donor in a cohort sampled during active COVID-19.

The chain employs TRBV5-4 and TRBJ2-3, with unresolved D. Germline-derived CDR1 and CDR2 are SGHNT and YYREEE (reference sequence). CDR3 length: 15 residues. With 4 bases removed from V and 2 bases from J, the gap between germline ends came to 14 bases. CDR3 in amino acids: CASSPTTHFTDTQYF. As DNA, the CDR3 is TGTGCCAGCAGCCCAACGACTCATTTCACAGATACGCAGTATTTT.

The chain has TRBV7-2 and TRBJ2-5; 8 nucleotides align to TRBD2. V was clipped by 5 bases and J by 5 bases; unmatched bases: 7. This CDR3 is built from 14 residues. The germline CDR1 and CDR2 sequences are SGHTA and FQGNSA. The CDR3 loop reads CASSPGGTWETQYF. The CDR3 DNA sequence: TGTGCCAGCAGCCCGGGGGGGACTTGGGAGACCCAGTACTTC. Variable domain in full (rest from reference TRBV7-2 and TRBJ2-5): GAGVSQSPSNKVTEKGKDVELRCDPISGHTALYWYRQSLGQGLEFLIYFQGNSAPDKSGLPSDRFSAERTGGSVSTLTIQRTQQEDSAVYLCASSPGGTWETQYFGPGTRLLVL.

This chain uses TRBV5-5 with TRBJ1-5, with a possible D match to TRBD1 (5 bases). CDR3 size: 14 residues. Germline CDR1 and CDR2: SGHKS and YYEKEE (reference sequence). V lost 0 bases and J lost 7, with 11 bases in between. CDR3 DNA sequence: TGTGCCAGCAGCTTGGAGCAGGGTGAACAGCCCCAGCATTTT. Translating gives CASSLEQGEQPQHF.

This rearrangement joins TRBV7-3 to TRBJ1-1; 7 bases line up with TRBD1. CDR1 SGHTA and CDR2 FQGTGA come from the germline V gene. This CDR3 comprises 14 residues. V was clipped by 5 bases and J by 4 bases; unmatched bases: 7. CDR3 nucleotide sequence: TGTGCCAGCAGCCCACAGGGGCTCGGCACTGAAGCTTTCTTT. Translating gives CASSPQGLGTEAFF. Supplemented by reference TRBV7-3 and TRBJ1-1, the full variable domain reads GAGVSQTPSNKVTEKGKYVELRCDPISGHTALYWYRQSLGQGPEFLIYFQGTGAADDSGLPNDRFFAVRPEGSVSTLKIQRTERGDSAVYLCASSPQGLGTEAFFGQGTRLTVV.

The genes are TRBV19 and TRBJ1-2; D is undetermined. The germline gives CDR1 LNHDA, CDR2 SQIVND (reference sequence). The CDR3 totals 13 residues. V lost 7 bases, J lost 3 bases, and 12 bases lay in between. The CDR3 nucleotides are TGTGCCAGTAAAGGTCGGGGTGACTATGGCTACACCTTC. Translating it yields CASKGRGDYGYTF.

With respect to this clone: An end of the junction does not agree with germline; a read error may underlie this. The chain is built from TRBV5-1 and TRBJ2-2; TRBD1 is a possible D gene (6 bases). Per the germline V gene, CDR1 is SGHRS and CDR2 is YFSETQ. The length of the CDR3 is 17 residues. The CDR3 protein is CASSLLPQGRNAGELFF. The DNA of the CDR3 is TGCGCCAGCAGCTTACTACCACAGGGAAGGAACGCCGGGGAGCTGTTTTTT.

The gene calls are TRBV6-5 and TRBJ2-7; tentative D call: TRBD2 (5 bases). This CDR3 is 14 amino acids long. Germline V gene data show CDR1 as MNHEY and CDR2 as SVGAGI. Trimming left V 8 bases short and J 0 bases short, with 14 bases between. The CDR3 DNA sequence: TGTGCCAGCGGATGGGCTGGGAGCTCCTACGAGCAGTACTTC. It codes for CASGWAGSSYEQYF.

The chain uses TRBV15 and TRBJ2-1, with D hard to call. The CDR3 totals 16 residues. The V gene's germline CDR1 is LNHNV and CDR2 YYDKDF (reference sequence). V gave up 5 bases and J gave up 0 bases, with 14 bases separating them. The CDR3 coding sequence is TGTGCCACCAGCTCCTCTGGCGGCAACTCCTACAATGAGCAGTTCTTC. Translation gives CATSSSGGNSYNEQFF.

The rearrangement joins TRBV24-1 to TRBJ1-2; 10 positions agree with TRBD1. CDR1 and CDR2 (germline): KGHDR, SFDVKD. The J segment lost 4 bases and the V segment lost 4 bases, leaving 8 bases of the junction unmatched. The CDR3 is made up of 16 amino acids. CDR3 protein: CATSDPRTGGSYGYTF. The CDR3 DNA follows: TGTGCCACCAGTGACCCCCGGACAGGGGGTAGCTATGGCTACACCTTC.

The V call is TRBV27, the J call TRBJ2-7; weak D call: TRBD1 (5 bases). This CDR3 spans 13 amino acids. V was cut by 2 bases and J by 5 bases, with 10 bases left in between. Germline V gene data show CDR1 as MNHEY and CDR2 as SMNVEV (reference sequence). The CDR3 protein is CASSLQGQNEQYF. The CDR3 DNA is TGTGCCAGCAGTTTACAGGGTCAAAACGAGCAGTACTTC.

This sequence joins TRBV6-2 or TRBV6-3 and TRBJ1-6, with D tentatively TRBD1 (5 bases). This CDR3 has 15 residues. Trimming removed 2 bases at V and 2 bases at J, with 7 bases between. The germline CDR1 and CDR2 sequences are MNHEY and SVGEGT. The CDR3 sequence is CASSYGRAYNSPLHF. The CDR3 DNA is TGTGCCAGCAGTTACGGCAGGGCCTATAATTCACCCCTCCACTTT.

The CDR3 spells CASSSRDRGPSGNTIYF. The CDR3 coding sequence is TGCGCCAGCAGCAGCCGGGACAGGGGTCCGTCTGGAAACACCATATATTTT. The chain employs TRBV4-1 and TRBJ1-3; TRBD1 agrees at 10 bases. V was pared by 5 bases and J by 1 base, with 8 bases of the junction left unmatched. Germline CDR1 is MGHRA and CDR2 is YSYEKL. The CDR3 is 17 amino acids.

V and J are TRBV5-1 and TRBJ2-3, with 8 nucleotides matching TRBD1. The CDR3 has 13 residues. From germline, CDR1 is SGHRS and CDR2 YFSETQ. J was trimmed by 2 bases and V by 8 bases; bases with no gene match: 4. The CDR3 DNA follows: TGCGCCAGTAGGACAGGGTTCACAGATACGCAGTATTTT. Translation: CASRTGFTDTQYF.

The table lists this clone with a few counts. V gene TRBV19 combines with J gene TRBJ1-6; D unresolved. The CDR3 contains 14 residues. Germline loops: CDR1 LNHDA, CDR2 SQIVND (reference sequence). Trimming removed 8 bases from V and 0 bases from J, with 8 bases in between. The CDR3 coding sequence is TGTGCCAGTGGGTACAGCTCCTATAATTCACCCCTCCACTTT. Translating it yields CASGYSSYNSPLHF.

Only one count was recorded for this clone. CDR3 protein: CASSQAWTGLSNTYNEQFF. CDR3 DNA sequence: TGCGCCAGCAGCCAAGCTTGGACAGGGCTTTCCAACACCTACAATGAGCAGTTCTTC. The chain recombines TRBV4-1 with TRBJ2-1, with 8 bases aligning to TRBD1. The CDR3 is 19 residues long. The germline V gene encodes CDR1 MGHRA and CDR2 YSYEKL. The J segment lost 2 bases and the V segment lost 1 base, leaving 13 bases of the junction unmatched.

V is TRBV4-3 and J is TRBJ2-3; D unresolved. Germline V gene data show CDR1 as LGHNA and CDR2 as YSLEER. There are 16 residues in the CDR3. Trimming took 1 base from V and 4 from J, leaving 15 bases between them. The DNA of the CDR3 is TGCGCCAGCAGCCAAGCTCTGATCGCGAGTTCAGATACGCAGTATTTT. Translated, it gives CASSQALIASSDTQYF.

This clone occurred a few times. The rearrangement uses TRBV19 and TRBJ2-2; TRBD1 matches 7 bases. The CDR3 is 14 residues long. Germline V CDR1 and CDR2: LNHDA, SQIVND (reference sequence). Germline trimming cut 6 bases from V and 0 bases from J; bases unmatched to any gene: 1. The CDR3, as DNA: TGTGCCAGTAGCGGACAGGCGAACACCGGGGAGCTGTTTTTT. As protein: CASSGQANTGELFF. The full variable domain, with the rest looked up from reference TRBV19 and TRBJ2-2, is DGGITQSPKYLFRKEGQNVTLSCEQNLNHDAMYWYRQDPGQGLRLIYYSQIVNDFQKGDIAEGYSVSREKKESFPLTVTSAQKNPTAFYLCASSGQANTGELFFGEGSRLTVL.

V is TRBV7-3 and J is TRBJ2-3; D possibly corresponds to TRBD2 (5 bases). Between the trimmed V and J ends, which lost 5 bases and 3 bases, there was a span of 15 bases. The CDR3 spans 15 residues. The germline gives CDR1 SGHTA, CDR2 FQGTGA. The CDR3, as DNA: TGTGCCAGCAGCCCTTGGGCTAGCAGGACAGATACGCAGTATTTT. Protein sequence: CASSPWASRTDTQYF.

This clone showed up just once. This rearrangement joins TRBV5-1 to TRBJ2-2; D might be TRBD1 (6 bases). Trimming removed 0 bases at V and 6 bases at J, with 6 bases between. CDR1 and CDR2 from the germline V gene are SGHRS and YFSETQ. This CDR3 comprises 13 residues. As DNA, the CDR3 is TGCGCCAGCAGCTTGGAGGGGGCCGGGGAGCTGTTTTTT. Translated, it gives CASSLEGAGELFF.

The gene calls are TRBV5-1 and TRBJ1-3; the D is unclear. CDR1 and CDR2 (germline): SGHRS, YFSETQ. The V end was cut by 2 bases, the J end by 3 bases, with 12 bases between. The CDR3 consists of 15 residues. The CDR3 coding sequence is TGCGCCAGCAGCTTATCCGGTCCTAATGGAAACACCATATATTTT. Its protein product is CASSLSGPNGNTIYF.

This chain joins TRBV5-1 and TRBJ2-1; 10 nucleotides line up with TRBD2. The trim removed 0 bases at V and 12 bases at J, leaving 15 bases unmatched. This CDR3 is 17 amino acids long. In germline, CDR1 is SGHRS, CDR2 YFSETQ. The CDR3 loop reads CASSLVVVAGGPRGQFF. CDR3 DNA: TGCGCCAGCAGCTTGGTGGTGGTAGCGGGAGGCCCCCGGGGGCAGTTCTTC.

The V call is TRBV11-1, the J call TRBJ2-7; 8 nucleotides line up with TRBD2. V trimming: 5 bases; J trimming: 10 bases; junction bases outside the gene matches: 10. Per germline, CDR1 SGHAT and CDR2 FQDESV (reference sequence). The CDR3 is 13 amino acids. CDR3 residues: CASSRGAGGLQYF. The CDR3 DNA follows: TGTGCCAGCAGCAGAGGTGCGGGGGGCCTTCAGTACTTC.

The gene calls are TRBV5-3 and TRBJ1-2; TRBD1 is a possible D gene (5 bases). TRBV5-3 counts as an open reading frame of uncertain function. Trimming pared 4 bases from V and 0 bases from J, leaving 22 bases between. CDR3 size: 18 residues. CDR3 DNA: TGTGCCAGAAGCCTGCCCCGAGGCAGGGTATTGCCTAACTATGGCTACACCTTC. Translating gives CARSLPRGRVLPNYGYTF.

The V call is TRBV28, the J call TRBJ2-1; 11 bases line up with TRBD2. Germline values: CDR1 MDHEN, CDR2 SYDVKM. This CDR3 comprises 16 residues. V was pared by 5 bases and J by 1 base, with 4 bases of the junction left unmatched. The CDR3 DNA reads TGTGCCAGCAGTAGCCGACTAGCGGGGTCCTACAATGAGCAGTTCTTC. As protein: CASSSRLAGSYNEQFF.

This CDR3 is CASSFVGGDEKLFF. DNA for the CDR3: TGTGCCAGCAGTTTTGTCGGCGGGGATGAAAAACTGTTTTTT. The rearrangement joins TRBV6-2 or TRBV6-3 to TRBJ1-4; D unresolved. The CDR3 consists of 14 residues. V gave up 4 bases and J gave up 6 bases, with 12 bases separating them. The germline CDR1 and CDR2 sequences are MNHEY and SVGEGT.

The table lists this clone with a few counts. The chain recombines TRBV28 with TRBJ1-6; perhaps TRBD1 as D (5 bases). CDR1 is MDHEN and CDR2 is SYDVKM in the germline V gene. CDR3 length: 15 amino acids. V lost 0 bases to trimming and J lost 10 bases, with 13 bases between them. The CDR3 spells CASSLWVSSGSPLHF. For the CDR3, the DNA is TGTGCCAGCAGTTTATGGGTCAGTTCAGGGTCACCCCTCCACTTT.

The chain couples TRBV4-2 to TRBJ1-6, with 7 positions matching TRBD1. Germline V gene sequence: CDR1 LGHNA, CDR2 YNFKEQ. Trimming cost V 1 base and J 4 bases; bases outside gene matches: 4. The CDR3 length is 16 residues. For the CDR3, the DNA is TGTGCCAGCAGCCAAGGAGGGGGCGCGTATAATTCACCCCTCCACTTT. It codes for CASSQGGGAYNSPLHF.

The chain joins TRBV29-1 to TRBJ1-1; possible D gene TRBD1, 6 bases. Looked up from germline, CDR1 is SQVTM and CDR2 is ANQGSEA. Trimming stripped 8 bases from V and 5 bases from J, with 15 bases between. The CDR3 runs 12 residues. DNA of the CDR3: TGCAGCTCGACTCGGGGGGCAACTGAAGCTTTCTTT. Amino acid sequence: CSSTRGATEAFF.

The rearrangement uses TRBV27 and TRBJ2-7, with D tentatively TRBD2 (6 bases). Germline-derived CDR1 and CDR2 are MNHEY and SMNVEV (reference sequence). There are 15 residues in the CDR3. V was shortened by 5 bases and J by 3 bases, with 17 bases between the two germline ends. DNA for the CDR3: TGTGCCAGCAGTGAGGCGGGGACGGGGGACTACGAGCAGTACTTC. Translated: CASSEAGTGDYEQYF.

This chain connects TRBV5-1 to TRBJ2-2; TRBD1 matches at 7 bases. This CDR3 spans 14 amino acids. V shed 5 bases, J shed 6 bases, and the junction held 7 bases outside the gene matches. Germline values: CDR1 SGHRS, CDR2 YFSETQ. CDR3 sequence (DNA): TGCGCCAGCAGGGATTGGACAGGCCCCGGGGAGCTGTTTTTT. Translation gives CASRDWTGPGELFF.

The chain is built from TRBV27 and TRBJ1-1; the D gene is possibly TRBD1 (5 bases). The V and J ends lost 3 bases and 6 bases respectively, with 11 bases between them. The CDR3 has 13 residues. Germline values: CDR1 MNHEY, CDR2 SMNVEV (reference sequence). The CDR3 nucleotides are TGTGCCAGCAGTTTGGTTCGGGGGGCTGAAGCTTTCTTT. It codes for CASSLVRGAEAFF.

In DNA form, the CDR3 reads TGTGCCACCAGTGATTTGTTGTCCGGAGAGACCCAGTACTTC. Translated: CATSDLLSGETQYF. V is TRBV24-1 and J is TRBJ2-5; D gene unclear. Germline-derived CDR1 and CDR2 are KGHDR and SFDVKD. The ends were cut back, 0 bases at V and 4 bases at J, with 8 bases in the middle. The CDR3 is 14 residues long.